This T cell receptor (beta chain) emerged from a study of blood T cells in healthy people across ages. The germline gives CDR1 SEHNR, CDR2 FQNEAQ (reference sequence). CDR3 size: 13 residues. A sample-barcoded 5' primer and a J-beta primer mix were used in a second PCR of roughly 6 to 11 cycles. TCRdb re-called the 5' RACE reads through MiXCR, storing one row per CDR3 protein. Among around 1,800,000 distinct CDR3 sequences listed, approximately 40% were seen once. Individuals who donated were healthy Caucasians from Russia aged roughly 6 to 100. A note on this clonotype: Its specificity is not known. Compared with germline, one end of the junction differs, possibly owing to a read error.

Findings and caveats of the study: Roughly linear declines in TCR beta diversity per million T cells occurred with age. Comparison with aged donors showed that long-lived donors had more naive CD4+ cells and higher diversity.

The clonotype originates from a human donor in good health. Sequenced input: blood. The gene calls are TRBV7-9 and TRBJ2-7; tentatively, D is TRBD2 (6 bases). CDR3 amino acids: CASSTRELQERYF. The CDR3 DNA reads TGTGCCAGCAGCACCCGGGAGCTCCAAGAGCGGTACTTC.